Presented here are 3 T cell receptor beta chains from one specimen sequenced in a study of blood T cell repertoires in COVID-19. TCRdb's copy holds only in-frame clones and misses some; the assay was immunoSEQ multiplex PCR. The table records 25,000 to 35,000 clones, about two thirds of them present only once. The sample comprised peripheral blood. These receptors all stem from a boy aged 2 to 10 with active or convalescent COVID-19.

The rearrangement links TRBV28 to TRBJ1-2; 7 positions match TRBD1. The CDR3 is 14 amino acids. The germline V gene encodes CDR1 MDHEN and CDR2 SYDVKM. The V segment lost 7 bases and the J segment 8 bases; nucleotides outside the gene matches: 13. CDR3 sequence (DNA): TGTGCCAGCAAAGAAACAGGGGCCCGGGGAGGCTACACCTTC. Translated, it gives CASKETGARGGYTF.

V usage is TRBV14 and J usage is TRBJ1-5; D is undetermined. Trimming took 0 bases from V and 3 from J, leaving 6 bases between them. Per the germline V gene, CDR1 is SGHDN and CDR2 is FVKESK. This CDR3 is 14 amino acids long. The CDR3 nucleotides read TGTGCCAGCAGCCAAGAGGGCCACAATCAGCCCCAGCATTTT. This gives the protein CASSQEGHNQPQHF.

This chain uses TRBV2 with TRBJ1-1; TRBD1 might be the D (5 bases). Germline V gene data show CDR1 as SNHLY and CDR2 as FYNNEI. Trimming shortened V by 11 bases and J by 0 bases, and 16 bases separated the two germline ends. This CDR3 is 14 amino acids long. The CDR3 spells CARASGGVNTEAFF. DNA for the CDR3: TGTGCCCGCGCCTCCGGAGGGGTGAACACTGAAGCTTTCTTT.